The 5 T cell receptor beta chains given below trace back to one sample, sequenced in a study of tumor-infiltrating lymphocytes in oesophageal squamous cell carcinoma (dated by TCRdb to about 2016). Library construction relied on PCR. The run used an Illumina HiSeq 2000. TCRdb reworked the public reads: Q25 trimming with fastp, MiXCR clone assembly, productive beta chains retained. Identical CDR3 protein sequences are pooled into one entry, listed with their most common genes and DNA. The sample table lists tens of thousands of distinct CDR3 sequences, 30% to 40% of them with a count of one. The top ten clonotypes cover 23% of the sample. The specimen sequenced was esophageal tumor tissue. The receptor set was obtained from a male donor with esophageal squamous cell carcinoma.

Relative to its sample, this clonotype is medium-sized. This sequence joins TRBV7-3 and TRBJ2-1; no definite D call. The V end was cut by 4 bases, the J end by 8 bases, with 12 bases between. This CDR3 has 13 amino acids. The V gene's germline CDR1 is SGHTA and CDR2 FQGTGA. The CDR3 sequence is CASSSIQMDEQFF. CDR3 bases: TGTGCCAGCAGCTCCATACAGATGGATGAGCAGTTCTTC.

The J gene is TRBJ2-5, the V gene TRBV4-2; TRBD2 aligns across 11 bases. The end of the DNA fits TRBJ2-1 better, so the J call may be wrong. The CDR3 spans 15 residues. Germline V gene sequence: CDR1 LGHNA, CDR2 YNFKEQ. CDR3 in amino acids: CASSQGSSGRNEQFF. The CDR3 nucleotides are TGTGCCAGCAGCCAAGGGTCTAGCGGGAGGAATGAGCAGTTCTTC.

The CDR3 loop reads CAISKTSDLDNEQFF. For the CDR3, the DNA is TGTGCCATCAGCAAGACTAGCGATTTAGACAATGAGCAGTTCTTC. The chain carries TRBV10-3 and TRBJ2-5, with 8 bases that match TRBD2. The DNA end favors TRBJ2-1, so the J call may be wrong. CDR3 size: 15 residues. Germline CDR1 reads ENHRY; CDR2 reads SYGVKD.

This clonotype came up a few times. This may be a read error: a much more frequent sequence differs by one nucleotide. The chain recombines TRBV27 with TRBJ2-4; TRBD2 matches at 11 bases. There are 15 residues in the CDR3. With 8 bases clipped from V and 13 bases from J, the junction kept 16 bases outside the gene matches. Germline assignment: CDR1 MNHEY and CDR2 SMNVEV (reference sequence). CDR3 in DNA: TGTGCCAGCGGAGTACTAGCGGGGGCCTACAATGAGCAGTACTTC. It translates to CASGVLAGAYNEQYF.

This clonotype was detected only a few times. Without the conserved terminal phenylalanine or tryptophan, this CDR3 likely stems from a read error. The DNA is left out, because the CDR3 cannot be placed on it with certainty; the CDR3 is given as TCRdb lists it. This CDR3 reads CASSSTWI. The chain carries TRBV7-2 and TRBJ2-7. The CDR3 sequence runs 8 residues, both termini included. Germline V CDR1 and CDR2: SGHTA, FQGNSA.